This note documents a single T cell receptor beta chain sequence. The data were obtained in a study of shared clonotypes between healthy human individuals. The table came from immunoSEQ multiplex PCR; TCRdb's copy has only in-frame clones and leaves some out. The sample records a few hundred thousand clones, about 74% being singletons. CDR1 is SNHLY, CDR2 FYNNEI, per germline. Trimming cost V 5 bases and J 8 bases; bases outside gene matches: 10. This CDR3 comprises 15 residues. The chain couples TRBV2 to TRBJ2-1; the match to TRBD2 covers 9 bases. This TCR came from a man aged 25-45 years in good health. The specimen sequenced was memory CD4+ T cells sorted from blood. Regarding subset: CD45RA-negative fraction. CDR3 nucleotides: TGTGCCAGCAGTTCCCATAGCGGGAGAGAGTATGAGCAGTTCTTC. Residues: CASSSHSGREYEQFF.